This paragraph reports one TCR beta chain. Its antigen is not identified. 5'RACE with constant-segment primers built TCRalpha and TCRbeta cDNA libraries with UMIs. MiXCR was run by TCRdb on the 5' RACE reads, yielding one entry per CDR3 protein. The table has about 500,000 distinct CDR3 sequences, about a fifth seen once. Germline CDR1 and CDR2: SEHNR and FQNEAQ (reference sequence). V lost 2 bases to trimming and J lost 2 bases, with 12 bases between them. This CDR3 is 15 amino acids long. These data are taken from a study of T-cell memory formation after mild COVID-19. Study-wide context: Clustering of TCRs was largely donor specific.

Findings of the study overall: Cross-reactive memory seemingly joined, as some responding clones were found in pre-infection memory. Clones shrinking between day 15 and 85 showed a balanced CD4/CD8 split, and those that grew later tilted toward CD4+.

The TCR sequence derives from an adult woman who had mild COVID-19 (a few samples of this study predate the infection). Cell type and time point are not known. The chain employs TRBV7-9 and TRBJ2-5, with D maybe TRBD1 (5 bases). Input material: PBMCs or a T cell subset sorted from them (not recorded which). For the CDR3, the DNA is TGTGCCAGCAGCTTATCGGCAGGGTCGCAAGAGACCCAGTACTTC. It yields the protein CASSLSAGSQETQYF.